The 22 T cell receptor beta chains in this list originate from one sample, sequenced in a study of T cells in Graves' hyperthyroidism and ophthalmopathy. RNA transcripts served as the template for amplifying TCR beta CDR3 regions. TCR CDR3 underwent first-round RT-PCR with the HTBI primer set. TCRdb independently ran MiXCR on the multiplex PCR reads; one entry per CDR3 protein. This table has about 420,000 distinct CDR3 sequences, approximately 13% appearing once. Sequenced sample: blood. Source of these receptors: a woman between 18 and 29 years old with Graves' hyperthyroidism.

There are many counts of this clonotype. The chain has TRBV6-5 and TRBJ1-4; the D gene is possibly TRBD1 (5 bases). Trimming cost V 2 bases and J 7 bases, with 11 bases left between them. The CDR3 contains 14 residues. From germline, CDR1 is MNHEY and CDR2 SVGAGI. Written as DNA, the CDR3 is TGTGCCAGCAGTTACGAGGGCAGGGCTGAAAAACTGTTTTTT. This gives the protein CASSYEGRAEKLFF.

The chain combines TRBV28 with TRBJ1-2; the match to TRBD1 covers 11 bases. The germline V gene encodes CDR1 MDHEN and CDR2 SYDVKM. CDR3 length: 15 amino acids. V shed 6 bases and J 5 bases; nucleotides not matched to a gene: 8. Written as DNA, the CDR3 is TGTGCCAGCAGATCCAGGGGACAGGGGGAATATGGCTACACCTTC. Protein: CASRSRGQGEYGYTF.

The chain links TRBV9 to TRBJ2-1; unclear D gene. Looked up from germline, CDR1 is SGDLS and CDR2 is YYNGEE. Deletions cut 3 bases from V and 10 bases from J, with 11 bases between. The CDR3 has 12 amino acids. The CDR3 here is CASSAAGREQFF. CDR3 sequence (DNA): TGTGCCAGCAGCGCCGCTGGGCGGGAGCAGTTCTTC.

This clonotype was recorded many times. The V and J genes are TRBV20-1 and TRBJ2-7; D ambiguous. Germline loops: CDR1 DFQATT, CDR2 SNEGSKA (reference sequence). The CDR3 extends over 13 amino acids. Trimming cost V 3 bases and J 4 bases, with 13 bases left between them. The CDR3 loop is CSASLRTSYEQYF. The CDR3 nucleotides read TGCAGTGCTAGCCTCAGGACCAGTTACGAGCAGTACTTC.

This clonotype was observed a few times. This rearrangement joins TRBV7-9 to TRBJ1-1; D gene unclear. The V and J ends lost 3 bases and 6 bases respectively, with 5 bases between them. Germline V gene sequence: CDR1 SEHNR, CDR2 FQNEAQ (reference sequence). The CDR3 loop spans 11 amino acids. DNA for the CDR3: TGTGCCAGCAGCTTTGCCCCTGAAGCTTTCTTT. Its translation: CASSFAPEAFF.

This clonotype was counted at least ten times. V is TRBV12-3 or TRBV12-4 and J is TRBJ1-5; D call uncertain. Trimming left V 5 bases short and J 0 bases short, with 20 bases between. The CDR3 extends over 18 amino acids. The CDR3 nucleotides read TGTGCCAGCAGTCGAGATCATCGGACGGTTAATAGCAATCAGCCCCAGCATTTT. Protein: CASSRDHRTVNSNQPQHF.

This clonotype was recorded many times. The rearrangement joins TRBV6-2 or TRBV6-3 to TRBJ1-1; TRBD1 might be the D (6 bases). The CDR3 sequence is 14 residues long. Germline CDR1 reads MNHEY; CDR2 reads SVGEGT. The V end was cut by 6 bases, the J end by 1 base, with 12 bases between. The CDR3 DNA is TGTGCCAGCAGACTACAGGGTACGAACACTGAAGCTTTCTTT. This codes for CASRLQGTNTEAFF.

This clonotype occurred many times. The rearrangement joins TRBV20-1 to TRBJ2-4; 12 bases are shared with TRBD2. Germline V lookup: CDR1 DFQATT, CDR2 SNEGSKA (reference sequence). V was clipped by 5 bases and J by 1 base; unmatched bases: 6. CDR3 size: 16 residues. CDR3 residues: CSAQTSGSAAKNIQYF. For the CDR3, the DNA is TGCAGTGCTCAGACTAGCGGGAGCGCCGCCAAAAACATTCAGTACTTC.

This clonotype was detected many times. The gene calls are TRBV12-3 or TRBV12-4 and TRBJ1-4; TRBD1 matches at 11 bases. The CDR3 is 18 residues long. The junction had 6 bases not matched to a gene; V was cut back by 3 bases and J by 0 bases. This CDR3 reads CASSLWGQGDATNEKLFF. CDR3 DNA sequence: TGTGCCAGCAGTTTGTGGGGACAGGGGGATGCAACTAATGAAAAACTGTTTTTT.

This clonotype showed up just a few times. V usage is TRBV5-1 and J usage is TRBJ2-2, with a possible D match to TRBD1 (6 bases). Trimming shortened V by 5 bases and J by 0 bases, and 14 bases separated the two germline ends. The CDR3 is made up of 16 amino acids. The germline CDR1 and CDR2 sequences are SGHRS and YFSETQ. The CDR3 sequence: CASRTGFRSNTGELFF. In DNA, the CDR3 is TGCGCCAGCAGAACAGGGTTTCGTTCGAACACCGGGGAGCTGTTTTTT.

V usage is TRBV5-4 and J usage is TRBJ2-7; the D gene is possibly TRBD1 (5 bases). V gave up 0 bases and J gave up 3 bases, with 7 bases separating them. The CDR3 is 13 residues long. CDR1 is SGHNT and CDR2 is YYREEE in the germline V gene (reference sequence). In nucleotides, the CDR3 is TGTGCCAGCAGCTTGGGGACACGCTACGAGCAGTACTTC. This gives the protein CASSLGTRYEQYF.

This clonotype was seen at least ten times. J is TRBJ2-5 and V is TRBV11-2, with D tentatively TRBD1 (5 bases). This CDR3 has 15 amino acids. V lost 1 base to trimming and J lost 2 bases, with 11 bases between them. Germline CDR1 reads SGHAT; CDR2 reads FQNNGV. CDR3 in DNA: TGTGCCAGCAGCTTAGCGGCAGGGAAACAAGAGACCCAGTACTTC. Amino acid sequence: CASSLAAGKQETQYF.

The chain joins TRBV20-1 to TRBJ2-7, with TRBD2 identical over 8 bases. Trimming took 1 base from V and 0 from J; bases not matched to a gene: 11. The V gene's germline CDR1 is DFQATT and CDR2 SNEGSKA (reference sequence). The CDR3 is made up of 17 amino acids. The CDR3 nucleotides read TGCAGTGCTAGAGGTATAATGCGGCTAGCGGGCTCCTACGAGCAGTACTTC. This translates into CSARGIMRLAGSYEQYF.

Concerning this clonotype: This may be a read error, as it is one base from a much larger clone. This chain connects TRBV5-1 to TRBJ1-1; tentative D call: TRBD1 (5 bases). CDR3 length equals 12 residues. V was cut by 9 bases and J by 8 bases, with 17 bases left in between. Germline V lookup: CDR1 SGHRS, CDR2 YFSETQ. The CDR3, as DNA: TGCGCCAACAGAGACGGGGGTGCCGAAGCTTTCTTT. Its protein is CANRDGGAEAFF.

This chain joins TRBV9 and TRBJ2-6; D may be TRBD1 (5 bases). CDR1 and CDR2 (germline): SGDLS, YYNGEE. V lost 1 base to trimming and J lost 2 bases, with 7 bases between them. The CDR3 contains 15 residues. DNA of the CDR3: TGTGCCAGCAGCGTAATCAGGGCTGGGGCCAACGTCCTGACTTTC. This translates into CASSVIRAGANVLTF.

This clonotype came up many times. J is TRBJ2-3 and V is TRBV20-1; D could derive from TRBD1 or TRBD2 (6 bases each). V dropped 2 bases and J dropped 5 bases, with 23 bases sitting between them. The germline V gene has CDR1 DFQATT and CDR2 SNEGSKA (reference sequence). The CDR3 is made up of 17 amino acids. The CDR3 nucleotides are TGCAGTGCTAGATCCTGGAGTAGCGGAGGGGGGAGAGATACGCAGTATTTT. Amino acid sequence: CSARSWSSGGGRDTQYF.

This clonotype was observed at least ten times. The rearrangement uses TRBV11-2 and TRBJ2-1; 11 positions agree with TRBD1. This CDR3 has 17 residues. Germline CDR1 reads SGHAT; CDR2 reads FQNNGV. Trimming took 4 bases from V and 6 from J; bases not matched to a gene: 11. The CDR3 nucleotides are TGTGCCAGCAGCTCCCCACGTGGACAGGGGGCGGTCAATGAGCAGTTCTTC. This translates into CASSSPRGQGAVNEQFF.

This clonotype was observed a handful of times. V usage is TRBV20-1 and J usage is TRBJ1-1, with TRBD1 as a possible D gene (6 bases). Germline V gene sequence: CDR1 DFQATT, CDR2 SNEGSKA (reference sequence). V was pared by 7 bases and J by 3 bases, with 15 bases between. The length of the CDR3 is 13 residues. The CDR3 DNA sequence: TGCAGTGGGGAAGTGGGGACATACACTGAAGCTTTCTTT. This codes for CSGEVGTYTEAFF.

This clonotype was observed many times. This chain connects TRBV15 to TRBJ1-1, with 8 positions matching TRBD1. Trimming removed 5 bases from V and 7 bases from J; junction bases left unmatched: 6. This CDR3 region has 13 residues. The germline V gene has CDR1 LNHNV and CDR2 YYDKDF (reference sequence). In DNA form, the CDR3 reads TGTGCCACCAGCCTCGGACAGGGCTTTGAAGCTTTCTTT. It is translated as CATSLGQGFEAFF.

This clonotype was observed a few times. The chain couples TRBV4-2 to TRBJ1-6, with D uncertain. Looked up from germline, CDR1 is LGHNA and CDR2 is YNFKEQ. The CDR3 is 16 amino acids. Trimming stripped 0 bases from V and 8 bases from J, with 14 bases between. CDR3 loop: CASSQDVTLWDSPLHF. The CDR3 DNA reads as TGTGCCAGCAGCCAAGACGTCACTCTCTGGGATTCACCCCTCCACTTT.

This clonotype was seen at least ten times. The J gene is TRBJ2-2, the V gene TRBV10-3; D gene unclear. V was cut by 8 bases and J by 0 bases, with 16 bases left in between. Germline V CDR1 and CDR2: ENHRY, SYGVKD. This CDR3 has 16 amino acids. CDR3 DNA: TGTGCCATCGCACCCCTCGCCAGGACGAACACCGGGGAGCTGTTTTTT. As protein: CAIAPLARTNTGELFF.

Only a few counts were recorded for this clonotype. CDR3 in amino acids: CATSREGGSTDTQYF. In DNA form, the CDR3 reads TGTGCCACCAGCAGAGAGGGGGGGAGCACAGATACGCAGTATTTT. This rearrangement joins TRBV15 to TRBJ2-3; 7 nucleotides match TRBD2. Germline V gene lookup returns CDR1 LNHNV and CDR2 YYDKDF (reference sequence). This CDR3 spans 15 amino acids. V dropped 0 bases and J dropped 0; count of bases not matched to a gene: 0.